One sample yielded the 7 T cell receptor beta chains listed below, sequenced in a study of blood T cell repertoires in COVID-19. Clones were sequenced by immunoSEQ multiplex PCR, and TCRdb holds only the in-frame ones, with some missing. The repertoire has a few hundred thousand clones, around 84% of them found once; the top ten carry around 4%. The material sequenced was peripheral blood. Receptors originate from a man aged 55 to 70 with acute or convalescent COVID-19.

The chain has TRBV7-9 and TRBJ2-1; 8 bases match TRBD2. Germline trimming cut 5 bases from V and 7 bases from J; bases unmatched to any gene: 16. In germline, CDR1 is SEHNR, CDR2 FQNEAQ (reference sequence). The CDR3 is made up of 17 amino acids. The CDR3 DNA reads as TGTGCCAGCAGCCCCCTCCTCGGGGGGGCTTCAGGGAATGAGCAGTTCTTC. This sequence encodes CASSPLLGGASGNEQFF.

The V gene is TRBV5-1, the J gene TRBJ2-1, with D possibly matching TRBD2 (6 bases). This CDR3 is built from 14 residues. In germline, CDR1 is SGHRS, CDR2 YFSETQ. Trimming shortened V by 0 bases and J by 4 bases, and 8 bases separated the two germline ends. The CDR3 here is CASSLASAYNEQFF. The CDR3 DNA is TGCGCCAGCAGCTTGGCTAGCGCGTACAATGAGCAGTTCTTC.

This sequence joins TRBV3-1 (or the pseudogene TRBV3-2) and TRBJ2-7, with 10 bases identical to TRBD2. Germline CDR1 reads LGHDT; CDR2 reads YNNKEL (reference sequence). The CDR3 is made up of 15 amino acids. V trimming: 4 bases; J trimming: 2 bases; junction bases outside the gene matches: 5. CDR3 sequence (DNA): TGTGCCAGCAGCCGTGCGAGCGGGGGGGCCTACGAGCAGTACTTC. Encoded protein: CASSRASGGAYEQYF.

The rearrangement links TRBV9 to TRBJ1-2; D ambiguous. V was pared by 0 bases and J by 5 bases, with 11 bases between. CDR3 length: 14 residues. CDR1 is SGDLS and CDR2 is YYNGEE in the germline V gene. CDR3 loop: CASSVDSYQYGYTF. The CDR3 bases are TGTGCCAGCAGCGTAGACAGCTACCAGTATGGCTACACCTTC. The full variable domain, its missing parts supplied by reference TRBV9 and TRBJ1-2, is DSGVTQTPKHLITATGQRVTLRCSPRSGDLSVYWYQQSLDQGLQFLIQYYNGEERAKGNILERFSAQQFPDLHSELNLSSLELGDSALYFCASSVDSYQYGYTFGSGTRLTVV.

CDR3 in amino acids: CASSPHRASGNIYNEQFF. The CDR3 DNA is TGTGCCAGCAGTCCACACCGGGCTAGCGGGAACATCTACAATGAGCAGTTCTTC. V usage is TRBV6-2 or TRBV6-3 and J usage is TRBJ2-1; 9 bases are shared with TRBD2. Germline V gene lookup returns CDR1 MNHEY and CDR2 SVGEGT. The CDR3 loop spans 18 amino acids. With 5 bases clipped from V and 3 bases from J, the junction kept 14 bases outside the gene matches.

The V and J genes are TRBV3-1 (or the pseudogene TRBV3-2) and TRBJ2-2; TRBD2 matches at 8 bases. The ends lost 4 bases at V and 1 base at J; junction bases unmatched: 11. CDR1 and CDR2 from the germline V gene are LGHDT and YNNKEL (reference sequence). The CDR3 contains 18 residues. Here the CDR3 reads CASSPPPWTSWNTGELFF. The CDR3 DNA is TGTGCCAGCAGCCCTCCACCATGGACTAGCTGGAACACCGGGGAGCTGTTTTTT.

With respect to this clone: At the DNA level, this CDR3 is encoded by other sequences in the same sample as well. This chain's CDR3 is CATRLAGAYEQYF. The CDR3 coding sequence is TGTGCCACCAGACTAGCAGGAGCCTACGAGCAGTACTTC. J is TRBJ2-7 and V is TRBV28; 7 bases agree with TRBD2. Trimming took 10 bases from V and 2 from J; bases not matched to a gene: 8. Per germline, CDR1 MDHEN and CDR2 SYDVKM. The CDR3 totals 13 residues.